The 8 T cell receptor beta chains given below trace back to one sample, sequenced in a study of CD8+CD57+ T cells in acquired aplastic anemia. Selection for sequencing was limited to patients who had shown CD8+CD57+ cell expansion by flow cytometry. Genomic DNA provided the template from which TCR beta VDJ and CDR3 profiles were obtained. TCRdb called the reads again in MiXCR, with one record for every CDR3 protein. This table holds some 140,000 distinct CDR3 sequences, just over 50% found once. The sample comprised sorted CD4+, CD8+, or CD8+CD57+ T cells (not recorded which) from PBMCs. The source is a human donor with aplastic anemia.

The chain links TRBV24-1 to TRBJ2-1, with D perhaps matching TRBD1 (6 bases). The CDR3 consists of 14 residues. Germline V lookup: CDR1 KGHDR, CDR2 SFDVKD. V lost 3 bases to trimming and J lost 5 bases, with 10 bases between them. In DNA form, the CDR3 reads TGTGCCACCAGTGATCCCGGACAGCACAATGAGCAGTTCTTC. Translating gives CATSDPGQHNEQFF.

This chain uses TRBV19 with TRBJ1-1; D is unclear. V dropped 3 bases and J dropped 2 bases, with 1 base sitting between them. CDR1 LNHDA and CDR2 SQIVND come from the germline V gene (reference sequence). The CDR3 contains 11 residues. The CDR3 sequence: CASSINTEAFF. CDR3 DNA: TGTGCCAGTAGTATCAACACTGAAGCTTTCTTT.

The J gene is TRBJ1-2, the V gene TRBV19, with 9 bases that match TRBD1. Germline assignment: CDR1 LNHDA and CDR2 SQIVND (reference sequence). V lost 9 bases and J lost 2; bases outside the gene matches: 7. The CDR3 is 14 amino acids. DNA of the CDR3: TGTGCCAGCAAATCCACAGGGGGCAACTATGGCTACACCTTC. Its translation: CASKSTGGNYGYTF. Complete variable domain (other parts from reference TRBV19 and TRBJ1-2): DGGITQSPKYLFRKEGQNVTLSCEQNLNHDAMYWYRQDPGQGLRLIYYSQIVNDFQKGDIAEGYSVSREKKESFPLTVTSAQKNPTAFYLCASKSTGGNYGYTFGSGTRLTVV.

V and J are TRBV20-1 and TRBJ2-3, with 8 bases aligning to TRBD2. Trimming at V came to 4 bases and at J to 0 bases, leaving 3 bases not matched to a gene. CDR1 is DFQATT and CDR2 is SNEGSKA in the germline V gene (reference sequence). This CDR3 is built from 14 residues. CDR3 coding DNA: TGCAGTGCTACGACTAGCGTGAGCACAGATACGCAGTATTTT. It is translated as CSATTSVSTDTQYF.

In the case of this clonotype: Being one base from a much bigger clone, this may be a read error. The chain combines TRBV13 with TRBJ1-1; no firm D call. CDR1 and CDR2 (germline): PRHDT, FYEKMQ (reference sequence). V lost 4 bases and J 5 bases, leaving 14 bases between the germline ends. The CDR3 totals 14 residues. CDR3 in DNA: TGTGCCAGCAGCTCTCAGGACCGAGGGACTGAAGCTTTCTTT. Its protein product is CASSSQDRGTEAFF.

The V gene is TRBV7-3, the J gene TRBJ1-6; D may be TRBD1 (6 bases). Germline assignment: CDR1 SGHTA and CDR2 FQGTGA. The CDR3 extends over 13 amino acids. Trimming left V 6 bases short and J 9 bases short, with 12 bases between. The CDR3 DNA reads as TGTGCCAGCAGGGAGACAGGCGTTTCACCCCTCCACTTT. Amino acid sequence: CASRETGVSPLHF.

This sequence joins TRBV11-2 and TRBJ2-1; 9 bases are a match to TRBD2. V lost 3 bases, J lost 5 bases, and 8 bases stayed unmatched. CDR1 and CDR2 (germline): SGHAT, FQNNGV. This CDR3 spans 16 amino acids. CDR3 DNA sequence: TGTGCCAGCAGCTTCGACCGGGCGGGGGGGCACAATGAGCAGTTCTTC. It is translated as CASSFDRAGGHNEQFF. Based on the CDR3 plus reference TRBV11-2 and TRBJ2-1, the full variable domain is EAGVAQSPRYKIIEKRQSVAFWCNPISGHATLYWYQQILGQGPKLLIQFQNNGVVDDSQLPKDRFSAERLKGVDSTLKIQPAKLEDSAVYLCASSFDRAGGHNEQFFGPGTRLTVL.

This clonotype was observed at least ten times. V usage is TRBV15 and J usage is TRBJ1-1; TRBD1 agrees at 8 bases. Germline V gives CDR1 LNHNV, CDR2 YYDKDF (reference sequence). Losses at the gene ends were 0 bases for V and 7 bases for J; bases not matched to a gene: 13. The CDR3 consists of 17 residues. The CDR3 protein is CATSRDRAGTGGDEAFF. The CDR3 nucleotides read TGTGCCACCAGCAGAGATCGGGCCGGGACAGGAGGCGATGAAGCTTTCTTT.